This T cell receptor beta chain originates from a study of control samples from healthy donors and cancer patients (dated by TCRdb to about 2020). Receptor amplification or capture employed the immunoSEQ multiplex PCR assay. The table was pulled from immuneACCESS by TCRdb, which kept in-frame rearrangements only. Such tables lose some clones; where checked, under half of the loss comes from unresolved V genes, and the rest has no known cause. The sample yields 150,000 to 180,000 clones; roughly 94% were counted once. The top ten clones comprise approximately 6% of the sample. CDR3 length: 15 amino acids, cysteine to phenylalanine. Only CDR3 DNA is held: 45 bases, read in frame from base 1. The germline V gene gives CDR1 as SGHAT and CDR2 as FQNNGV. V trim: 5 bases; J trim: 1 base; unmatched bases: 5. A note on this clone: No cognate antigen has been identified for it. Qualities for individual bases were not recorded, and no much larger clone is one base off.

This clonotype was sampled from a middle-aged man in good health. Recombination connected TRBV11-2 to TRBJ2-7, with 10 bases matching TRBD1. Sequencing input: blood. The sequenced DNA: TGTGCCAGCAGCCCCGGGACAGGGGCTTCCTACGAGCAGTACTTC. This translates into CASSPGTGASYEQYF.